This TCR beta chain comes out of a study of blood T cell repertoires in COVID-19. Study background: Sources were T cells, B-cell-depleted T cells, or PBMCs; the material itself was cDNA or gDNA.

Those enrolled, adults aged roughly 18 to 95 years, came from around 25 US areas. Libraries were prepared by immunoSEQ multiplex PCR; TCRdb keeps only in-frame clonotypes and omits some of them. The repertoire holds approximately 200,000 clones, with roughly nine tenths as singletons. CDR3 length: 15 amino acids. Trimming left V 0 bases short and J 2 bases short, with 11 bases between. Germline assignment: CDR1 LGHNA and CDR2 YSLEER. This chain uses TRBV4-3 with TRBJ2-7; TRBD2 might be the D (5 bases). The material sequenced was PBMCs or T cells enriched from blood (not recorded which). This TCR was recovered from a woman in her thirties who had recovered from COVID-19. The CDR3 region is CASSQEGSGPYEQYF. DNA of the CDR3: TGCGCCAGCAGCCAAGAGGGGAGCGGTCCCTACGAGCAGTACTTC.